This entry features one T cell receptor (beta chain) sequence. This specimen comes from a study of blood T cells in healthy people across ages. Study-wide context: When template switching was applied, about one barcoded beta molecule was captured per two T cells.

PCR was performed a second time for roughly 7 to 11 cycles using a sample-barcoded 5' primer and a J-beta primer mix. The template-switch adaptor was a 5' adaptor with 12 random nucleotides. It tagged each cDNA molecule. MiXCR was run by TCRdb on the 5' RACE reads, yielding one entry per CDR3 protein. The table records some 670,000 distinct CDR3 sequences, roughly half of them present only once. Germline V CDR1 and CDR2: SGHTA, FQGTGA. The CDR3 covers 18 residues. The germline V and J ends were trimmed by 2 bases and 0 bases, with 14 bases remaining between them. The sequence was obtained from a woman at least 80 years old in good health. The sample comprised blood. The chain combines TRBV7-3 with TRBJ2-6; D perhaps matches TRBD2 (5 bases). The CDR3, as DNA: TGTGCCAGCAGCTTATTGCCAGGACTTATCTCTGGGGCCAACGTCCTGACTTTC. It codes for CASSLLPGLISGANVLTF.